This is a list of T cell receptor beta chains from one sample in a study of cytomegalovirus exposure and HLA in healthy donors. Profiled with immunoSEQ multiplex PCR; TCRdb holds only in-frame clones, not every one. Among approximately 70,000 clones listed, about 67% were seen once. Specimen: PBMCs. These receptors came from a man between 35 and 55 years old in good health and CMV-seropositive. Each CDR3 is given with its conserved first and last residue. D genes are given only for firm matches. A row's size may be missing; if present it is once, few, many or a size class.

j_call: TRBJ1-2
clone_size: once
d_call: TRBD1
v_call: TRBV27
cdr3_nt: TGTGCCAGCAGTTTTAACAGGGGATATGGCTACACCTTC
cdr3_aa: CASSFNRGYGYTF

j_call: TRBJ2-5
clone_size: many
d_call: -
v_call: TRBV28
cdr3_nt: TGTGCCAGCAGTTTAGAGGGCAAAGAGACCCAGTACTTC
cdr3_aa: CASSLEGKETQYF

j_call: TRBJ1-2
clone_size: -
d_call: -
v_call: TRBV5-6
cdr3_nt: TGTGCCAGCAGCTTGAGGGGGACTGGCTACACCTTC
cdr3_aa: CASSLRGTGYTF

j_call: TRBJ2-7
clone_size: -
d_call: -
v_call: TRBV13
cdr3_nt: TGTGCCAGCAGCTATGAAGCGGCTCCCTACGAGCAGTACTTC
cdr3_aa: CASSYEAAPYEQYF

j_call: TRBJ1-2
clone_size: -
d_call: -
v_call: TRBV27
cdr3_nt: TGTGCCAGCAGTTTACGGACAAATTATGGCTACACCTTC
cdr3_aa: CASSLRTNYGYTF

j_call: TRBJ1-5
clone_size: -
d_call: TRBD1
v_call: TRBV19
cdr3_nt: TGTGCCAGTAGTGACAGGGCCAATCAGCCCCAGCATTTT
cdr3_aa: CASSDRANQPQHF

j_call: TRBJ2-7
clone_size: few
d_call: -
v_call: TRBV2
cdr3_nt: TGTGCCAGCAGTGACCAGGGCCTCCTCTACGAGCAGTACTTC
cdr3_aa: CASSDQGLLYEQYF

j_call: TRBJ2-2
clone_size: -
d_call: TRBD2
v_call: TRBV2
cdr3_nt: TGTGCCAGCATCGAGAGTAGCGGGGAAACCGGGGAGCTGTTTTTT
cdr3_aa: CASIESSGETGELFF

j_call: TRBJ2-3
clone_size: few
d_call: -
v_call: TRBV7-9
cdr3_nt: TGTGCCAGCAGCTTAGCCGGGACAAGGATGGGAGATACGCAGTATTTT
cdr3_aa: CASSLAGTRMGDTQYF

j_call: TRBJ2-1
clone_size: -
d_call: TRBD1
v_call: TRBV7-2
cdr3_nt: TGTGCCAGCAGCTCCCGACGGGACAGGGCGAATGAGCAGTTCTTC
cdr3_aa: CASSSRRDRANEQFF

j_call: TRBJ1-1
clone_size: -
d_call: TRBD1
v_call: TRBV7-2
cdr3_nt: TGTGCCAGCAGTCAGGGGGCTCGAAGCACTGAAGCTTTCTTT
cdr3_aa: CASSQGARSTEAFF

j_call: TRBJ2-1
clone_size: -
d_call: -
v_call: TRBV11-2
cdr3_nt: TGTGCCAGCAGCCCAATTCCGGTCGAGCAGTTCTTC
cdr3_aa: CASSPIPVEQFF

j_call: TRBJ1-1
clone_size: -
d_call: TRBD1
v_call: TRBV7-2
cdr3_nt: TGTGCCAGCAGCTTGGACAGGGAGACTGAAGCTTTCTTT
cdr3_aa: CASSLDRETEAFF

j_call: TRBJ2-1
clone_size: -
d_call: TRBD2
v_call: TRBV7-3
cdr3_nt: TGTGCCAGCAGAGTTTCCGGGACTAGCGGGTACAATGAGCAGTTCTTC
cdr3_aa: CASRVSGTSGYNEQFF

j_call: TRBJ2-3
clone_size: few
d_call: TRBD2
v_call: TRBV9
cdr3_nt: TGTGCCAGCAGCGTGGGACTAGCGGGGGGTGGTGATACGCAGTATTTT
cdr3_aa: CASSVGLAGGGDTQYF

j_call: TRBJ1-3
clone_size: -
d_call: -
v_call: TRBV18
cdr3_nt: TGTGCCAGCTCACCACTCTCCCGGGCTGGAAACACCATATATTTT
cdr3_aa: CASSPLSRAGNTIYF

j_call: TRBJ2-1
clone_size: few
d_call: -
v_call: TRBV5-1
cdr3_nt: TGCGCCAGCGCCGGCGGGACAGTAAGCAATGAGCAGTTCTTC
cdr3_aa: CASAGGTVSNEQFF

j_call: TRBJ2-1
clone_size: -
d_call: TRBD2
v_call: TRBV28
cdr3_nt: TGTGCCAGCAGTTTTGGCTGGGCTAGCGGGAGGACCTCCTACAATGAGCAGTTCTTC
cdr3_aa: CASSFGWASGRTSYNEQFF

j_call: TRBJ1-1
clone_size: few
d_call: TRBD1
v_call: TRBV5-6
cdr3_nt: TGTGCCAGCAGCTTGGTAGGGACAGGGGAGAACACTGAAGCTTTCTTT
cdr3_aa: CASSLVGTGENTEAFF

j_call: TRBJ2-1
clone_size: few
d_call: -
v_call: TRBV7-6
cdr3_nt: TGTGCCAGCAGCTTGGGTGCGGGCAATGAGCAGTTCTTC
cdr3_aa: CASSLGAGNEQFF

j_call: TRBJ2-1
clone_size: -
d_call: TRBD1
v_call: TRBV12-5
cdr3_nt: TGTGCTAGTGGATCCGGGACAGGGAACAATGAGCAGTTCTTC
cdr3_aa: CASGSGTGNNEQFF

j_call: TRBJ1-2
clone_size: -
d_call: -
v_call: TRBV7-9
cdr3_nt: TGTGCCAGCAGCCCCGATGGGTCAGGGTCCAACTATGGCTACACCTTC
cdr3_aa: CASSPDGSGSNYGYTF

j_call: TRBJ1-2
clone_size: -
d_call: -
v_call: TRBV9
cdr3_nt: TGTGCCAGCAGTCATACCGGGGAGATCTATGGCTACACCTTC
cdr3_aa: CASSHTGEIYGYTF